Sequencing of this T cell receptor (beta chain) was carried out in a study of blood T cell repertoires in COVID-19. Across the whole study: Sites in the United States, Italy and Spain provided acute and convalescent COVID-19 samples. Sources were T cells, B-cell-depleted T cells, or PBMCs; the material itself was cDNA or gDNA.

Authors' methods: Amplification from reference gene primers served as the basis for estimated nucleated cell counts. The table came from immunoSEQ multiplex PCR; TCRdb's copy has only in-frame clones and leaves some out. V and J calls and clone size are copied from that table; D and trimming were computed from the DNA. The sample lists 110,000 or so clones, 70% to 80% occurring once. The CDR3 has 14 amino acids. The V segment lost 5 bases and the J segment 7 bases; nucleotides outside the gene matches: 7. Germline CDR1 is MDHEN and CDR2 is SYDVKM. The TCR comes from a human donor in a cohort sampled during active COVID-19. Specimen: peripheral blood. The genes are TRBV28 and TRBJ2-4, with 8 bases that match TRBD1. The CDR3 sequence is CASSPGTGRNIQYF. The CDR3 nucleotides read TGTGCCAGCAGTCCCGGGACAGGACGGAACATTCAGTACTTC. Based on the CDR3 plus reference TRBV28 and TRBJ2-4, the full variable domain is DVKVTQSSRYLVKRTGEKVFLECVQDMDHENMFWYRQDPGLGLRLIYFSYDVKMKEKGDIPEGYSVSREKKERFSLILESASTNQTSMYLCASSPGTGRNIQYFGAGTRLSVL.